These 29 T cell receptor beta chains were all obtained from the same sample, sequenced in a study of cytomegalovirus exposure and HLA in healthy donors. TCRdb keeps only in-frame clones here, not all; method: immunoSEQ multiplex PCR. This table holds about 160,000 clones, about 89% found once. The sequencing input was PBMCs. All receptors derive from a woman between 18 and 30 years old in good health and CMV-seropositive.

This sequence joins TRBV5-4 and TRBJ2-2, with D possibly matching TRBD1 (5 bases). This CDR3 spans 14 amino acids. V lost 2 bases and J lost 7, with 12 bases in between. Germline V lookup: CDR1 SGHNT, CDR2 YYREEE (reference sequence). CDR3 nucleotide sequence: TGTGCCAGCAGCTTTCAGGGCGGTGTCGGGGAGCTGTTTTTT. It translates to CASSFQGGVGELFF.

J is TRBJ2-1 and V is TRBV12-5, with D tentatively TRBD2 (6 bases). Looked up from germline, CDR1 is LGHNT and CDR2 is FRNRAP. This CDR3 contains 16 residues. Trimming took off 6 bases at V and 3 bases at J, with 18 bases between the two ends. The CDR3 sequence: CASGPEIGTGYNEQFF. Here the CDR3 DNA reads TGTGCTAGTGGGCCTGAGATCGGGACTGGCTACAATGAGCAGTTCTTC.

This CDR3 is CASRKAYRRTSAFTDTQYF. As DNA, the CDR3 is TGTGCCAGCAGAAAGGCTTACCGGAGGACTAGCGCGTTCACAGATACGCAGTATTTT. The chain combines TRBV21-1 with TRBJ2-3; the table's TRBD2 call for D was not verified on the DNA. TRBV21-1 is tagged as a pseudogene. CDR3 size: 19 residues.

The chain combines TRBV19 with TRBJ2-2; tentative D call: TRBD1 (5 bases). The CDR3 has 16 amino acids. CDR1 is LNHDA and CDR2 is SQIVND in the germline V gene (reference sequence). V was clipped by 3 bases and J by 0 bases, with 11 bases between them. CDR3 DNA sequence: TGTGCCAGTAGTATTGGGGCGGCCCCGAACACCGGGGAGCTGTTTTTT. Protein product: CASSIGAAPNTGELFF. The whole variable domain, filled in from reference TRBV19 and TRBJ2-2, reads DGGITQSPKYLFRKEGQNVTLSCEQNLNHDAMYWYRQDPGQGLRLIYYSQIVNDFQKGDIAEGYSVSREKKESFPLTVTSAQKNPTAFYLCASSIGAAPNTGELFFGEGSRLTVL.

A few counts support this clone. The chain employs TRBV4-1 and TRBJ1-2; perhaps TRBD1 as D (5 bases). There are 16 residues in the CDR3. Germline V gene data show CDR1 as MGHRA and CDR2 as YSYEKL. V shed 0 bases and J shed 6 bases, with 17 bases lying between them. CDR3 DNA: TGCGCCAGCAGCCAAGATCCAGGCGGGGGAAAGGATGGCTACACCTTC. Amino acid sequence: CASSQDPGGGKDGYTF.

The gene calls are TRBV9 and TRBJ2-7; D is possibly TRBD1 (5 bases). The CDR3 totals 15 residues. V lost 0 bases and J 5 bases, leaving 15 bases between the germline ends. CDR1 and CDR2 from the germline V gene are SGDLS and YYNGEE. The CDR3 is CASSVGAAGMNEQYF. DNA for the CDR3: TGTGCCAGCAGCGTAGGTGCGGCAGGGATGAACGAGCAGTACTTC. Full variable domain (outside the CDR3, taken from reference TRBV9 and TRBJ2-7): DSGVTQTPKHLITATGQRVTLRCSPRSGDLSVYWYQQSLDQGLQFLIQYYNGEERAKGNILERFSAQQFPDLHSELNLSSLELGDSALYFCASSVGAAGMNEQYFGPGTRLTVT.

The chain recombines TRBV7-9 with TRBJ2-1; maybe TRBD1 (6 bases). This CDR3 is built from 14 residues. Looked up from germline, CDR1 is SEHNR and CDR2 is FQNEAQ (reference sequence). The V gene lost 3 bases and the J gene lost 4 bases, with 10 bases spanning the gap. CDR3 sequence (DNA): TGTGCCAGCAGCTTTAGGGGGACATACAATGAGCAGTTCTTC. It encodes CASSFRGTYNEQFF. Based on the CDR3 plus reference TRBV7-9 and TRBJ2-1, the full variable domain is DTGVSQNPRHKITKRGQNVTFRCDPISEHNRLYWYRQTLGQGPEFLTYFQNEAQLEKSRLLSDRFSAERPKGSFSTLEIQRTEQGDSAMYLCASSFRGTYNEQFFGPGTRLTVL.

The chain uses TRBV5-1 and TRBJ2-7; 9 bases align to TRBD1. The CDR3 covers 16 residues. V was pared by 0 bases and J by 5 bases, with 9 bases of the junction left unmatched. The germline V gene encodes CDR1 SGHRS and CDR2 YFSETQ. CDR3 in amino acids: CASSLAGQGPRDEQYF. In DNA form, the CDR3 reads TGCGCCAGCAGCTTGGCAGGACAGGGGCCTAGGGACGAGCAGTACTTC.

The chain is built from TRBV12-2 and TRBJ2-1; TRBD2 is taken as the D call from the table, unchecked against the DNA. TRBV12-2 is a pseudogene. The CDR3 consists of 15 residues. As DNA, the CDR3 is TGTGCAAGTCGCCTCCGGACCGGGAACCACAATGAGCAGTTCTTC. Translated: CASRLRTGNHNEQFF.

The chain has TRBV30 and TRBJ2-1; tentatively, D is TRBD2 (5 bases). The CDR3 is 11 amino acids. V was clipped by 8 bases and J by 7 bases, with 12 bases between them. Germline V CDR1 and CDR2: GTSNPN, SVGIG (reference sequence). This chain's CDR3 is CAGLTGNEQFF. As DNA, the CDR3 is TGTGCCGGACTGACGGGGAATGAGCAGTTCTTC.

V and J are TRBV4-3 and TRBJ2-4, with TRBD1 matching over 8 bases. The CDR3 length is 14 residues. Germline values: CDR1 LGHNA, CDR2 YSLEER. V dropped 4 bases and J dropped 6; count of bases not matched to a gene: 5. The CDR3 sequence is CASSRDRGRNIQYF. The CDR3 DNA reads as TGCGCCAGCAGCCGAGACAGGGGAAGAAACATTCAGTACTTC.

The chain carries TRBV7-6 and TRBJ2-5, with 11 nucleotides matching TRBD2. CDR3 length: 16 amino acids. V was pared by 5 bases and J by 4 bases, with 9 bases of the junction left unmatched. Germline loops: CDR1 SGHVS, CDR2 FNYEAQ. CDR3 coding DNA: TGTGCCAGCAGCCTTCAACCCGGGACTAGCGGAGAGACCCAGTACTTC. Protein sequence: CASSLQPGTSGETQYF.

The chain employs TRBV19 and TRBJ2-5, with a possible D match to TRBD2 (6 bases). The germline V and J ends were trimmed by 4 bases and 5 bases, with 14 bases remaining between them. The CDR3 is made up of 14 amino acids. Germline V CDR1 and CDR2: LNHDA, SQIVND (reference sequence). The CDR3 sequence: CASSSGVGRETQYF. The CDR3 region has the DNA TGTGCCAGTAGTAGCGGGGTAGGGAGGGAGACCCAGTACTTC.

The chain has TRBV5-1 and TRBJ2-3; a possible D gene is TRBD1 (6 bases). This CDR3 has 13 residues. The germline CDR1 and CDR2 sequences are SGHRS and YFSETQ. The ends were cut back, 4 bases at V and 5 bases at J, with 11 bases in the middle. The CDR3 protein is CASSINREDTQYF. In DNA, the CDR3 is TGCGCCAGCAGCATCAACAGGGAAGATACGCAGTATTTT.

V gene TRBV2 combines with J gene TRBJ2-5, with D uncertain. Germline CDR1 reads SNHLY; CDR2 reads FYNNEI. V gave up 8 bases and J gave up 1 base, with 8 bases separating them. The CDR3 loop spans 12 amino acids. The CDR3 sequence is CASHRSQETQYF. The CDR3 nucleotides read TGTGCCAGCCACCGTAGCCAAGAGACCCAGTACTTC.

This sequence joins TRBV21-1 and TRBJ2-1; no DNA check was done on the table's D call, TRBD2. TRBV21-1 is termed a pseudogene. The CDR3 contains 18 residues. The CDR3 reads CASSKCRVERAEYNEQFF. CDR3 nucleotides: TGTGCCAGCAGCAAATGTAGGGTAGAGCGGGCCGAATACAATGAGCAGTTCTTC.

The chain is built from TRBV29-1 and TRBJ2-3; 7 nucleotides line up with TRBD1. Trimming cost V 6 bases and J 4 bases; bases outside gene matches: 13. The CDR3 contains 15 residues. Germline values: CDR1 SQVTM, CDR2 ANQGSEA. The CDR3 here is CSVTRRAGGSDTQYF. The CDR3 DNA follows: TGCAGCGTAACCCGCAGGGCAGGGGGTTCAGATACGCAGTATTTT.

The chain joins TRBV2 to TRBJ1-5, with 7 positions matching TRBD1. CDR3 length: 13 amino acids. The germline CDR1 and CDR2 sequences are SNHLY and FYNNEI. The ends lost 8 bases at V and 7 bases at J; junction bases unmatched: 8. The CDR3, as DNA: TGTGCCAGCGGTGGGACAGTCCAACAGCCCCAGCATTTT. Protein sequence: CASGGTVQQPQHF.

The chain has TRBV7-8 and TRBJ2-3; 9 positions agree with TRBD2. The CDR3 is made up of 15 amino acids. V shed 4 bases and J 4 bases; nucleotides not matched to a gene: 6. In germline, CDR1 is SGHVS, CDR2 FQNEAQ. The CDR3 sequence: CASSSGLAYADTQYF. CDR3 DNA sequence: TGTGCCAGCAGCTCGGGACTAGCTTATGCAGATACGCAGTATTTT.

This clone was seen a single time. V is TRBV14 and J is TRBJ1-3; TRBD1 might be the D (5 bases). CDR1 is SGHDN, CDR2 FVKESK, per germline. V lost 0 bases, J lost 4 bases, and 13 bases lay in between. The CDR3 covers 16 residues. CDR3 sequence reads: CASSQDWAGSGNTIYF. The CDR3 nucleotides read TGTGCCAGCAGCCAAGATTGGGCAGGGTCCGGAAACACCATATATTTT.

The rearrangement links TRBV4-1 to TRBJ2-7; 12 bases agree with TRBD2. V lost 4 bases and J lost 4; bases outside the gene matches: 5. Germline V gene data show CDR1 as MGHRA and CDR2 as YSYEKL. The CDR3 spans 15 residues. This CDR3 reads CASSLGLAGLYEQYF. The CDR3 nucleotides are TGCGCCAGCAGCCTGGGACTAGCGGGCCTTTACGAGCAGTACTTC.

The rearrangement uses TRBV25-1 and TRBJ2-7; weak D call: TRBD1 (6 bases). The V gene lost 3 bases and the J gene lost 0 bases, with 9 bases spanning the gap. This CDR3 has 14 amino acids. Germline V lookup: CDR1 MGHDK, CDR2 SYGVNS. CDR3 amino acids: CASSDRGSSYEQYF. Written as DNA, the CDR3 is TGTGCCAGCAGTGACAGGGGCTCCTCCTACGAGCAGTACTTC.

This rearrangement joins TRBV28 to TRBJ2-5; TRBD1 might be the D (5 bases). Trimming left V 3 bases short and J 4 bases short, with 9 bases between. Germline V gene sequence: CDR1 MDHEN, CDR2 SYDVKM. The CDR3 spans 13 residues. DNA of the CDR3: TGTGCCAGCAGTTTTCAGGGCTCAGAGACCCAGTACTTC. Translated, it gives CASSFQGSETQYF.

This sequence joins TRBV5-8 and TRBJ1-5; 10 nucleotides match TRBD1. V shed 3 bases, J shed 4 bases, and the junction held 4 bases outside the gene matches. The CDR3 loop spans 15 amino acids. CDR1 is SGHTS, CDR2 YDEGEE, per germline. The CDR3 sequence: CASSSPGQGNQPQHF. As DNA, the CDR3 is TGTGCCAGCAGCTCCCCGGGACAGGGGAATCAGCCCCAGCATTTT.

This clone was detected once. The rearrangement links TRBV2 to TRBJ2-1, with a weak D call TRBD1 (5 bases). The CDR3 totals 15 residues. Germline CDR1 and CDR2: SNHLY and FYNNEI. With 6 bases removed from V and 0 bases from J, the gap between germline ends came to 12 bases. This CDR3 reads CASRLGVSSYNEQFF. The CDR3 DNA is TGTGCCAGCAGGCTAGGGGTTAGCTCCTACAATGAGCAGTTCTTC.

The chain combines TRBV5-6 with TRBJ2-2; 7 positions match TRBD1. This CDR3 has 16 residues. V lost 6 bases to trimming and J lost 0 bases; unmatched junction nucleotides: 8. CDR1 is SGHDT and CDR2 is YYEEEE in the germline V gene. DNA of the CDR3: TGTGCCAGCATCCTCTTGACAGGGCCGAACACCGGGGAGCTGTTTTTT. It yields the protein CASILLTGPNTGELFF.

The J gene is TRBJ2-7, the V gene TRBV6-5; D perhaps matches TRBD2 (5 bases). V shed 6 bases and J shed 1 base, with 10 bases lying between them. Germline assignment: CDR1 MNHEY and CDR2 SVGAGI. CDR3 length: 13 amino acids. CDR3 coding DNA: TGTGCCAGCAGGGAAAGCGGATCCTACGAGCAGTACTTC. Translating gives CASRESGSYEQYF.

The gene calls are TRBV29-1 and TRBJ2-1; 8 bases are a match to TRBD2. The CDR3 spans 14 residues. Germline V gene lookup returns CDR1 SQVTM and CDR2 ANQGSEA. V lost 6 bases, J lost 5 bases, and 9 bases stayed unmatched. The CDR3 DNA sequence: TGCAGCGTGTCCGGGACTAGGAACGACAATGAGCAGTTCTTC. It encodes CSVSGTRNDNEQFF.

The chain carries TRBV4-2 and TRBJ2-5, with TRBD2 identical over 13 bases. Trimming cost V 3 bases and J 2 bases; bases outside gene matches: 6. CDR1 and CDR2 (germline): LGHNA, YNFKEQ. The CDR3 is made up of 17 amino acids. The CDR3 spells CASSHGLAGALQETQYF. In DNA, the CDR3 is TGTGCCAGCAGCCACGGACTAGCGGGGGCCTTACAAGAGACCCAGTACTTC.